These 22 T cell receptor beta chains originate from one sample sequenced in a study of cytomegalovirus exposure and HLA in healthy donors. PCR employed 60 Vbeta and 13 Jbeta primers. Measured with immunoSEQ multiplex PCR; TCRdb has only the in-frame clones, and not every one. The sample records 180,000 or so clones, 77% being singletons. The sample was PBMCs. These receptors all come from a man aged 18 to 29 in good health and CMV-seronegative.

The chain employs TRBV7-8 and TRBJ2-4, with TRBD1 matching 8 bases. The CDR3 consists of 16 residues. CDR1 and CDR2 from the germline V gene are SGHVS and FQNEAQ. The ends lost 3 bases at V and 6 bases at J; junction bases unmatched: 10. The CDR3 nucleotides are TGTGCCAGCAGCTTCGGCCCCGGACAGGGAGGAAACATTCAGTACTTC. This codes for CASSFGPGQGGNIQYF. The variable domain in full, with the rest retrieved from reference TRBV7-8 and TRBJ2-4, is GAGVSQSPRYKVAKRGQDVALRCDPISGHVSLFWYQQALGQGPEFLTYFQNEAQLDKSGLPSDRFFAERPEGSVSTLKIQRTQQEDSAVYLCASSFGPGQGGNIQYFGAGTRLSVL.

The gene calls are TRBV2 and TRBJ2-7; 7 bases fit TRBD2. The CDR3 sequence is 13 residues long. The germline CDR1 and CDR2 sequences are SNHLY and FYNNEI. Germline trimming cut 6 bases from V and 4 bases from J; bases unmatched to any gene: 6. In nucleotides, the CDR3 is TGTGCCAGCAGACGGGAGGCTTCTTACGAGCAGTACTTC. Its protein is CASRREASYEQYF.

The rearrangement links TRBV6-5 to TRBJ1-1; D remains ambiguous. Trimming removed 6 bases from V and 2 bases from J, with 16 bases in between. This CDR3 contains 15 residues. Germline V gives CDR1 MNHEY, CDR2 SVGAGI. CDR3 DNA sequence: TGTGCCAGCAGCCCCTACAGTATGGAAAACACTGAAGCTTTCTTT. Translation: CASSPYSMENTEAFF.

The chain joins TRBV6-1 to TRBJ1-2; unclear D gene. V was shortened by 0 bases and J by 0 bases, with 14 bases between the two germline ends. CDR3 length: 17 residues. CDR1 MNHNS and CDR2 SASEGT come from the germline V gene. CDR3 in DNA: TGTGCCAGCAGTGAAGCTAGTTTCGGGTTCTCTAACTATGGCTACACCTTC. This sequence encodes CASSEASFGFSNYGYTF.

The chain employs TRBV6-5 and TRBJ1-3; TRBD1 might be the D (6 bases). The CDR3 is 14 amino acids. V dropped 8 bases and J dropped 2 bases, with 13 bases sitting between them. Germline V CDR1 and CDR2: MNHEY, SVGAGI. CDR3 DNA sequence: TGTGCCAGCCACAGGGCAACACCTGGAAACACCATATATTTT. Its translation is CASHRATPGNTIYF.

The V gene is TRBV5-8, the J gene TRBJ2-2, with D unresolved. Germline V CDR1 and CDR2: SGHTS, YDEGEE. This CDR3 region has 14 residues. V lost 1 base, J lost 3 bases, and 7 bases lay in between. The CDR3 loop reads CASSLQVDTGELFF. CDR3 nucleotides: TGTGCCAGCAGCTTGCAGGTGGACACCGGGGAGCTGTTTTTT.

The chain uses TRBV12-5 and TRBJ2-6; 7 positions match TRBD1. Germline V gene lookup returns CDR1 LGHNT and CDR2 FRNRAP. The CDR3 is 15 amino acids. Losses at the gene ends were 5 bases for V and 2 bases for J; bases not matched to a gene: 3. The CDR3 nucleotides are TGTGCTAGTGGTCTGGGGACAGCTGGGGCCAACGTCCTGACTTTC. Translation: CASGLGTAGANVLTF.

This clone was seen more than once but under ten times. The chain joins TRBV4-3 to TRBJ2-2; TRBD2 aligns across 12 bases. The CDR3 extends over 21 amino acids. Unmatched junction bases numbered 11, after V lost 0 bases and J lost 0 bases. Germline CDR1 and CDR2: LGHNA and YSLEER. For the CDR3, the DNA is TGCGCCAGCAGCCAAGATGGGTTCGGACTAGCGGGGAGTACGAACACCGGGGAGCTGTTTTTT. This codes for CASSQDGFGLAGSTNTGELFF.

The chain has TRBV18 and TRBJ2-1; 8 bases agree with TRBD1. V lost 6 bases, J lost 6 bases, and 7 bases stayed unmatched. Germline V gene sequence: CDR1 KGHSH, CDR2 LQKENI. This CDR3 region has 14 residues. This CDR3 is CASSVGQAPNEQFF. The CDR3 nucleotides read TGTGCCAGCTCCGTGGGACAGGCCCCCAATGAGCAGTTCTTC.

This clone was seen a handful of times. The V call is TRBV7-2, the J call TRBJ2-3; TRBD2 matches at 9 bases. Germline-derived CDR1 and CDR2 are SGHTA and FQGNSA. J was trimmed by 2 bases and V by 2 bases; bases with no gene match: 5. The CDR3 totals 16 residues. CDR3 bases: TGTGCCAGCAGCTTACGGCTAGCGGGGTCCACAGATACGCAGTATTTT. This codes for CASSLRLAGSTDTQYF.

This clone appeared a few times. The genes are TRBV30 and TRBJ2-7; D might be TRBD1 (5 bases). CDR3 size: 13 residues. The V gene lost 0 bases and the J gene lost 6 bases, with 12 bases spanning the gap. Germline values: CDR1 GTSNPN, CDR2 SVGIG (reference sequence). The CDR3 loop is CAWSVQGAPEQYF. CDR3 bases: TGTGCCTGGAGTGTACAAGGGGCGCCCGAGCAGTACTTC.

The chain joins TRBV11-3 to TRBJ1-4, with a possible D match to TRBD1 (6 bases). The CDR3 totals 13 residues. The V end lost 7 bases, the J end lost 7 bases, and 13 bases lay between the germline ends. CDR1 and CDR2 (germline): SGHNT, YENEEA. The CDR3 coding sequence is TGTGCCAGCACGCGGGGGCCAGGTGAAAAACTGTTTTTT. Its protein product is CASTRGPGEKLFF. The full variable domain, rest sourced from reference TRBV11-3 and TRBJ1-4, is EAGVVQSPRYKIIEKKQPVAFWCNPISGHNTLYWYLQNLGQGPELLIRYENEEAVDDSQLPKDRFSAERLKGVDSTLKIQPAELGDSAVYLCASTRGPGEKLFFGSGTQLSVL.

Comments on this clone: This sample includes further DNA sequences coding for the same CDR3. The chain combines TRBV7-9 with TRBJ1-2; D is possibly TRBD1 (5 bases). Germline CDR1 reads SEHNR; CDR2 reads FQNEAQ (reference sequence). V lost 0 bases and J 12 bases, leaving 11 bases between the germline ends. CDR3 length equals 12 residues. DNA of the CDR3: TGTGCCAGCAGCTTAGCACAGGTGGGCGACACCTTC. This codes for CASSLAQVGDTF.

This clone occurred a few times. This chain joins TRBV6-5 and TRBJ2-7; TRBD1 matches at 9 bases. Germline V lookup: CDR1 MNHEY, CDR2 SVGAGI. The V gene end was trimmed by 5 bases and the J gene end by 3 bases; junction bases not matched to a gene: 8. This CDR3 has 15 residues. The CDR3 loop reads CASSTPGQGLYEQYF. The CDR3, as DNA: TGTGCCAGCAGTACTCCGGGACAGGGACTCTACGAGCAGTACTTC.

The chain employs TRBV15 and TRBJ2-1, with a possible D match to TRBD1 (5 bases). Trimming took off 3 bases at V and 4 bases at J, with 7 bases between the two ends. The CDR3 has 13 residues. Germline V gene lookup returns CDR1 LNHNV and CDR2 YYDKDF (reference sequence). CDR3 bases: TGTGCCACCAGCAGGGGGCTGTACAATGAGCAGTTCTTC. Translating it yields CATSRGLYNEQFF.

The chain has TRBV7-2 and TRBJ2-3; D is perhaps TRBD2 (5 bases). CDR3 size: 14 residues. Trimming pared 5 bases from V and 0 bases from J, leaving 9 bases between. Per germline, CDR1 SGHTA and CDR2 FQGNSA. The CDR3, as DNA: TGTGCCAGCAGCCGGGAACCTAGCACAGATACGCAGTATTTT. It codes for CASSREPSTDTQYF.

CDR3 nucleotides: TGCGCCAGCAGCTTGGTAGCCAGGGCGGGGCAAGAGACCCAGTACTTC. Protein sequence: CASSLVARAGQETQYF. The chain has TRBV5-1 and TRBJ2-5; D is perhaps TRBD2 (6 bases). Germline values: CDR1 SGHRS, CDR2 YFSETQ. The CDR3 totals 16 residues. V shed 0 bases and J shed 2 bases, with 14 bases lying between them.

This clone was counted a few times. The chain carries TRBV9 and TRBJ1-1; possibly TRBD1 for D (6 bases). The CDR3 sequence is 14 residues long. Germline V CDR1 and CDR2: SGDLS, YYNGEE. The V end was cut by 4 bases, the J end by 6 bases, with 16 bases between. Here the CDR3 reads CASSPRTASPEAFF. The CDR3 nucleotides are TGTGCCAGCAGCCCACGGACAGCAAGCCCTGAAGCTTTCTTT.

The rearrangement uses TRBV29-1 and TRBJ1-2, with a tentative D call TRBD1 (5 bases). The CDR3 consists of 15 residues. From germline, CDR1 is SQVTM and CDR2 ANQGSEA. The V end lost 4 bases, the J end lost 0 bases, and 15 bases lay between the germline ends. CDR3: CSVVQGLKSNYGYTF. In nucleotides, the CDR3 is TGCAGCGTTGTTCAGGGTTTAAAGTCTAACTATGGCTACACCTTC.

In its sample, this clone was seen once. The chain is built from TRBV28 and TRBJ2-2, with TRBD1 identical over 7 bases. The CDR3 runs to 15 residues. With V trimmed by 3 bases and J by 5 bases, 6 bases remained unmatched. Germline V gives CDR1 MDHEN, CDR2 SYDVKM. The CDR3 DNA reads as TGTGCCAGCAGTTTTGTAGGGGGCGGGACCGGGGAGCTGTTTTTT. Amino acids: CASSFVGGGTGELFF.

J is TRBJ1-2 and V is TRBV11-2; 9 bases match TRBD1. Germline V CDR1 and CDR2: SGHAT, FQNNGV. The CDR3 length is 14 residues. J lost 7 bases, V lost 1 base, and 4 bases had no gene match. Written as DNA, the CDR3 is TGTGCCAGCAGCTTAGTGACAGGGGGTAGTGGCTACACCTTC. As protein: CASSLVTGGSGYTF.

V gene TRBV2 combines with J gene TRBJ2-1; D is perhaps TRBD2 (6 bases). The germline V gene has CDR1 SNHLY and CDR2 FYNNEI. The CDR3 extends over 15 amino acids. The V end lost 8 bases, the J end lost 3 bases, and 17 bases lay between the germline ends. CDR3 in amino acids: CASLPGTFLYNEQFF. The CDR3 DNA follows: TGTGCCAGCTTGCCCGGGACTTTCCTCTACAATGAGCAGTTCTTC.